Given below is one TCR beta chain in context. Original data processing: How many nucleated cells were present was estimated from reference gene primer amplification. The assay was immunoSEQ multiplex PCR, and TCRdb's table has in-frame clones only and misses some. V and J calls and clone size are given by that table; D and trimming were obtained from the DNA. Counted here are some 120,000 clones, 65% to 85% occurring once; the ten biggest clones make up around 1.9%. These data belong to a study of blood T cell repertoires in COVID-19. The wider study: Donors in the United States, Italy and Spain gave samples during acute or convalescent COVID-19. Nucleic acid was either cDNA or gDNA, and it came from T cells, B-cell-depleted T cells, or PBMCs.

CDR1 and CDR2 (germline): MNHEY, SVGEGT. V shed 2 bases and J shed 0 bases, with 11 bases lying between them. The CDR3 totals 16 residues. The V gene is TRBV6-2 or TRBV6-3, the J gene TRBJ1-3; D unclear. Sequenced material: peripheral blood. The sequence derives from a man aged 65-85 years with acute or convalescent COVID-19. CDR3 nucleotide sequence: TGTGCCAGCAGTTACCCCGCAGGAAGCTCTGGAAACACCATATATTTT. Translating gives CASSYPAGSSGNTIYF.